These 17 T cell receptor beta chains share one sample of origin, sequenced in a study of cytomegalovirus exposure and HLA in healthy donors. Only in-frame clones appear in the TCRdb table, and some are missing; sequencing was by immunoSEQ multiplex PCR. The sample has some 140,000 clones; roughly 81% are singletons. Sequenced input: PBMCs. Receptors were obtained from a woman aged 25 to 39 in good health and CMV-seronegative.

This clone has just one count. The chain couples TRBV27 to TRBJ1-2; 9 nucleotides match TRBD1. The CDR3 has 15 residues. The V gene end was trimmed by 6 bases and the J gene end by 8 bases; junction bases not matched to a gene: 13. The germline V gene encodes CDR1 MNHEY and CDR2 SMNVEV (reference sequence). The CDR3 reads CASRGLGTGSQGYTF. CDR3 in DNA: TGTGCCAGCAGGGGACTCGGGACAGGGTCGCAGGGCTACACCTTC.

This clone was found once. The chain is built from TRBV5-4 and TRBJ1-2; D gene ambiguous. The ends were cut back, 4 bases at V and 7 bases at J, with 14 bases in the middle. CDR1 is SGHNT, CDR2 YYREEE, per germline (reference sequence). The CDR3 covers 13 residues. CDR3 protein: CASSASGRSGYTF. CDR3 coding DNA: TGTGCCAGCAGCGCAAGTGGTCGGTCTGGCTACACCTTC. Together with reference TRBV5-4 and TRBJ1-2, the CDR3 gives the full variable domain: ETGVTQSPTHLIKTRGQQVTLRCSSQSGHNTVSWYQQALGQGPQFIFQYYREEENGRGNFPPRFSGLQFPNYSSELNVNALELDDSALYLCASSASGRSGYTFGSGTRLTVV.

This chain links TRBV27 with TRBJ1-1, with D possibly TRBD1 on 6 matching bases. V dropped 6 bases and J dropped 1 base, with 12 bases sitting between them. Per the germline V gene, CDR1 is MNHEY and CDR2 is SMNVEV (reference sequence). The CDR3 has 14 amino acids. CDR3 coding DNA: TGTGCCAGCAGGGCCGGGACAAGGAACACTGAAGCTTTCTTT. It codes for CASRAGTRNTEAFF.

V gene TRBV15 combines with J gene TRBJ2-3; D unclear. The ends were cut back, 0 bases at V and 1 base at J, with 14 bases in the middle. Germline V gives CDR1 LNHNV, CDR2 YYDKDF (reference sequence). This CDR3 is built from 17 residues. DNA for the CDR3: TGTGCCACCAGCAGAGATCGGGTCGCAAGCGGCACAGATACGCAGTATTTT. This sequence encodes CATSRDRVASGTDTQYF.

The chain carries TRBV5-1 and TRBJ2-5; TRBD2 might be the D (7 bases). Germline V gene sequence: CDR1 SGHRS, CDR2 YFSETQ. The V gene lost 2 bases and the J gene lost 4 bases, with 15 bases spanning the gap. CDR3 length: 15 residues. CDR3 DNA: TGCGCCAGCAGCTTTGGGGGGGCGCAGAGAGAGACCCAGTACTTC. Translating gives CASSFGGAQRETQYF.

The CDR3 protein is CASSFGAGEITDTQYF. The CDR3 nucleotides read TGTGCCAGCAGTTTCGGGGCGGGGGAAATCACAGATACGCAGTATTTT. The chain carries TRBV27 and TRBJ2-3; TRBD2 agrees at 7 bases. The CDR3 runs to 16 residues. Germline CDR1 MNHEY, CDR2 SMNVEV (reference sequence). The trim removed 3 bases at V and 2 bases at J, leaving 8 bases unmatched.

The V gene is TRBV6-1, the J gene TRBJ1-4; TRBD1 is a possible D gene (5 bases). V was pared by 3 bases and J by 5 bases, with 10 bases between. There are 14 residues in the CDR3. The germline V gene encodes CDR1 MNHNS and CDR2 SASEGT. The CDR3 DNA is TGTGCCAGCAGTGACTTCAGGGTGAATGAAAAACTGTTTTTT. Residues: CASSDFRVNEKLFF.

This chain joins TRBV7-2 and TRBJ2-1, with 9 bases identical to TRBD2. The CDR3 spans 14 residues. The ends lost 8 bases at V and 7 bases at J; junction bases unmatched: 9. Per the germline V gene, CDR1 is SGHTA and CDR2 is FQGNSA. The CDR3 region is CASGKTSGSNEQFF. The CDR3 DNA sequence: TGTGCCAGCGGAAAGACTAGCGGCTCTAATGAGCAGTTCTTC.

This rearrangement joins TRBV5-1 to TRBJ2-2; TRBD1 agrees at 8 bases. Looked up from germline, CDR1 is SGHRS and CDR2 is YFSETQ. V gave up 3 bases and J gave up 5 bases; unmatched junction bases: 6. There are 15 residues in the CDR3. The CDR3 coding sequence is TGCGCCAGCAGCTCTGGACAGGGATGGACCGGGGAGCTGTTTTTT. Its translation is CASSSGQGWTGELFF.

This clone showed up just once. The V call is TRBV18, the J call TRBJ2-1; maybe TRBD1 (5 bases). This CDR3 is 15 amino acids long. V was clipped by 4 bases and J by 1 base, with 11 bases between them. CDR1 and CDR2 from the germline V gene are KGHSH and LQKENI. Here the CDR3 DNA reads TGTGCCAGCTCACGAGACAGTTTATCCTACAATGAGCAGTTCTTC. Its protein is CASSRDSLSYNEQFF.

This chain joins TRBV5-1 and TRBJ1-1, with 10 nucleotides matching TRBD1. The CDR3 spans 15 residues. CDR1 and CDR2 from the germline V gene are SGHRS and YFSETQ. J lost 3 bases, V lost 4 bases, and 6 bases had no gene match. This chain's CDR3 is CASSRGQGTHTEAFF. DNA of the CDR3: TGCGCCAGCAGCAGGGGACAGGGGACCCACACTGAAGCTTTCTTT.

This clone came up a few times. V and J are TRBV19 and TRBJ2-1, with 9 bases identical to TRBD2. The CDR3 runs 14 residues. The germline V gene has CDR1 LNHDA and CDR2 SQIVND (reference sequence). Unmatched junction bases numbered 4, after V lost 4 bases and J lost 6 bases. The CDR3 loop reads CASSRTSEVNEQFF. The CDR3 DNA follows: TGTGCCAGTAGTAGGACTAGCGAGGTCAATGAGCAGTTCTTC. Variable domain in full (rest from reference TRBV19 and TRBJ2-1): DGGITQSPKYLFRKEGQNVTLSCEQNLNHDAMYWYRQDPGQGLRLIYYSQIVNDFQKGDIAEGYSVSREKKESFPLTVTSAQKNPTAFYLCASSRTSEVNEQFFGPGTRLTVL.

This clone has only one observation. The chain employs TRBV9 and TRBJ2-3, with 13 bases matching TRBD2. V was clipped by 4 bases and J by 3 bases; unmatched bases: 2. Germline lookup yields CDR1 SGDLS and CDR2 YYNGEE. This CDR3 spans 15 amino acids. The CDR3 bases are TGTGCCAGCAGCCAGGGACTAGCGGGGACAGATACGCAGTATTTT. The encoded protein is CASSQGLAGTDTQYF. Complete variable domain (other parts from reference TRBV9 and TRBJ2-3): DSGVTQTPKHLITATGQRVTLRCSPRSGDLSVYWYQQSLDQGLQFLIQYYNGEERAKGNILERFSAQQFPDLHSELNLSSLELGDSALYFCASSQGLAGTDTQYFGPGTRLTVL.

This chain joins TRBV9 and TRBJ2-1, with TRBD2 matching over 7 bases. This CDR3 is built from 15 residues. CDR1 and CDR2 (germline): SGDLS, YYNGEE. With 1 base clipped from V and 4 bases from J, the junction kept 5 bases outside the gene matches. The CDR3 nucleotides read TGTGCCAGCAGCGTACTAGCGGACCTATACAATGAGCAGTTCTTC. Its translation is CASSVLADLYNEQFF.

This sequence joins TRBV5-1 and TRBJ2-5, with a weak D call TRBD1 (6 bases). The CDR3 contains 13 residues. Germline CDR1 and CDR2: SGHRS and YFSETQ. The V end lost 4 bases, the J end lost 2 bases, and 9 bases lay between the germline ends. The CDR3 spells CASSPTGQETQYF. The CDR3 region has the DNA TGCGCCAGCAGCCCGACAGGACAAGAGACCCAGTACTTC. The full variable domain, with the rest looked up from reference TRBV5-1 and TRBJ2-5, is KAGVTQTPRYLIKTRGQQVTLSCSPISGHRSVSWYQQTPGQGLQFLFEYFSETQRNKGNFPGRFSGRQFSNSRSEMNVSTLELGDSALYLCASSPTGQETQYFGPGTRLLVL.

V and J are TRBV4-2 and TRBJ2-7; TRBD1 matches at 7 bases. In germline, CDR1 is LGHNA, CDR2 YNFKEQ. The CDR3 extends over 15 amino acids. V was clipped by 1 base and J by 2 bases; unmatched bases: 5. In nucleotides, the CDR3 is TGTGCCAGCAGCCAAGGGGTTCAGGGGGCCTACGAGCAGTACTTC. Translated, it gives CASSQGVQGAYEQYF.

There are a few counts of this clone. V usage is TRBV4-1 and J usage is TRBJ1-2; TRBD1 agrees at 12 bases. Germline CDR1 and CDR2: MGHRA and YSYEKL. The length of the CDR3 is 15 residues. Trimming took 3 bases from V and 7 from J; bases not matched to a gene: 6. CDR3 loop: CASSQPGQGARGYTF. The CDR3 bases are TGCGCCAGCAGCCAGCCGGGACAGGGGGCGCGTGGCTACACCTTC.